These 9 T cell receptor beta chains came from one sample sequenced in a study of T cell clonality in common variable immunodeficiency. Assay used: immunoSEQ multiplex PCR; TCRdb lists only in-frame clones, some missing. The record shows 30,000 to 45,000 clones for this sample, with no singletons present. Sequenced input: peripheral blood mononuclear cells. These receptor sequences come from a person aged 18-70 years in good health.

This clone was counted ten times or more. From the germline J gene comes the end of the CDR3, since the read stops 3 residues before it. This chain joins TRBV6-1 and TRBJ2-3; D unresolved. CDR3 length equals 15 residues. V lost 5 bases and J 0 bases, leaving 12 bases between the germline ends. Per the germline V gene, CDR1 is MNHNS and CDR2 is SASEGT. This CDR3 reads CASSKVTPSTDTQYF. The covered CDR3 bases are TGTGCCAGCAGTAAAGTTACTCCTAGCACAGATACG.

Ten or more counts support this clone. The read is 3 residues too short to cover the CDR3 end, so that end is filled in from the germline J gene. The chain combines TRBV5-1 with TRBJ1-1; 8 nucleotides line up with TRBD1. Germline CDR1 and CDR2: SGHRS and YFSETQ. The J segment lost 4 bases and the V segment lost 0 bases, leaving 8 bases of the junction unmatched. The CDR3 loop spans 16 amino acids. The CDR3 spells CASSLAKVTGVTEAFF. The CDR3 DNA, read in part, is TGCGCCAGCAGCTTGGCCAAGGTGACAGGGGTCACTGAA.

In its sample, this clone was seen a few times. The read comes to an end 3 residues before the CDR3 does, leaving the germline J gene to fill in the end. V and J are TRBV6-1 and TRBJ2-3, with D possibly TRBD1 on 7 matching bases. The V gene's germline CDR1 is MNHNS and CDR2 SASEGT. The CDR3 extends over 14 amino acids. The part of the CDR3 DNA that was read is TGTGCCAGCAGTGAAGCAGGGGGCCGGGAGACG. Its translation: CASSEAGGRET. The complete CDR3 protein is CASSEAGGRETQYF.

The table lists this clone with many counts. The sequenced fragment ends 3 residues before the CDR3 boundary, so the rest is inferred from the germline J gene. The chain couples TRBV28 to TRBJ2-7, with a weak D call TRBD1 (6 bases). CDR1 is MDHEN, CDR2 SYDVKM, per germline. The ends were cut back, 6 bases at V and 4 bases at J, with 10 bases in the middle. The CDR3 is made up of 12 amino acids. The sequenced CDR3 bases are TGTGCCAGCAGCTGGACAGAGTACGAG. Residues: CASSWTEYE. The whole CDR3 reads CASSWTEYEQYF.

This clone was recorded at least ten times. The read ends 3 residues shy of where the CDR3 ends; the end is completed using the germline J gene. The chain has TRBV5-1 and TRBJ2-1; tentative D call: TRBD2 (6 bases). V was trimmed by 9 bases and J by 0 bases, leaving 16 bases between them. This CDR3 has 15 residues. The germline gives CDR1 SGHRS, CDR2 YFSETQ. The part of the CDR3 DNA that was read is TGCGCCACGCGGCGGGAAGCCGGCTCCTACAATGAG. Protein product: CATRREAGSYNE. The CDR3 as a whole reads CATRREAGSYNEQFF. Filled out from reference TRBV5-1 and TRBJ2-1, the complete variable domain reads KAGVTQTPRYLIKTRGQQVTLSCSPISGHRSVSWYQQTPGQGLQFLFEYFSETQRNKGNFPGRFSGRQFSNSRSEMNVSTLELGDSALYLCATRREAGSYNEQFFGPGTRLTVL.

This clone was seen ten or more times. The read gets to within 3 residues of the CDR3 end, and the germline J gene fills in the rest. The chain recombines TRBV7-8 with TRBJ2-1; D is perhaps TRBD2 (6 bases). There are 15 residues in the CDR3. The V end was cut by 5 bases, the J end by 9 bases, with 20 bases between. Germline V gene lookup returns CDR1 SGHVS and CDR2 FQNEAQ. CDR3 loop: CASSPRGYGRGEQFF. The CDR3 DNA, read in part, is TGTGCCAGCAGCCCACGGGGGTACGGACGTGGTGAG.

This clone was found many times. The CDR3 end is not reached by the read, which stops 3 residues before it; the germline J gene fills it in. The chain carries TRBV20-1 and TRBJ1-2; 9 bases match TRBD1. V gave up 1 base and J gave up 6 bases; unmatched junction bases: 9. CDR1 and CDR2 from the germline V gene are DFQATT and SNEGSKA (reference sequence). This CDR3 is 15 amino acids long. CDR3 DNA, as far as it was read: TGCAGTGCTAGAGTCTGGGACAGGGTAGGAGATGGC. It encodes CSARVWDRVGDG. From start to end, the CDR3 is CSARVWDRVGDGYTF.

This clone was detected many times. The read gets to within 3 residues of the CDR3 end, and the germline J gene fills in the rest. The chain joins TRBV30 to TRBJ2-3, with 10 bases lining up with TRBD1. Germline V gives CDR1 GTSNPN, CDR2 SVGIG (reference sequence). The CDR3 is 16 amino acids. The CDR3 bases that were read are TGTGCCTGGAGTGTACTTGGGACAGGGGATGGAGAGACG. This sequence encodes CAWSVLGTGDGET. In full, the CDR3 is CAWSVLGTGDGETQYF.

This clone was seen ten or more times. Read sequence stops 3 residues before the CDR3 end, and the germline J gene provides the missing end. The chain has TRBV20-1 and TRBJ2-5; 9 bases are shared with TRBD2. Losses at the gene ends were 3 bases for V and 5 bases for J; bases not matched to a gene: 4. Germline V gene lookup returns CDR1 DFQATT and CDR2 SNEGSKA (reference sequence). CDR3 size: 13 residues. The CDR3: CSASVAGEETQYF. Partial CDR3 DNA: TGCAGTGCTAGTGTAGCGGGAGAGGAGACC.